This TCR beta chain was obtained from a study of blood T cell repertoires in COVID-19. Study context: Sources were T cells, B-cell-depleted T cells, or PBMCs; the material itself was cDNA or gDNA.

Libraries were prepared by immunoSEQ multiplex PCR; TCRdb keeps only in-frame clonotypes and omits some of them. The table records fewer than 700,000 clones, around nine tenths of them present only once. Germline V gene lookup returns CDR1 KGHSH and CDR2 LQKENI. This CDR3 has 15 residues. The V and J ends lost 3 bases and 2 bases respectively, with 10 bases between them. This clonotype originated in a woman in her fifties or sixties with COVID-19, enrolled during active disease. Material: peripheral blood. V is TRBV18 and J is TRBJ1-4; D is possibly TRBD1 (5 bases). The CDR3: CASSPGRATNEKLFF. In DNA form, the CDR3 reads TGTGCCAGCTCACCGGGCAGGGCGACTAATGAAAAACTGTTTTTT.